This T cell receptor beta chain was identified in a study of shared clonotypes between healthy human individuals. About the research overall: The plates for each donor numbered three CD4 naive, three CD4 memory, two CD8 naive and one CD8 memory. Study results and caveats: Memory subsets had estimated richness that was generally smaller than that of naive subsets.

On this clone: The target antigen is unknown.

This CDR3 is built from 13 residues. Trimming shortened V by 5 bases and J by 2 bases, and 7 bases separated the two germline ends. Germline V gives CDR1 MNHEY, CDR2 SVGAGI. Terminally differentiated effector memory CD45RA+ cells were excluded by CCR7 positive selection of CD45RO-negative cells. For each subset, genomic DNA was distributed in equal portions over several immunoSEQ plates. Each PCR replicate from the sorted subsets contained around 200 ng DNA, which is tens of thousands of T cell genomes. Sequenced by immunoSEQ multiplex PCR; TCRdb stores in-frame clones only, minus some. The table includes roughly 2.1 million clones, 93% detected once.

The chain joins TRBV6-5 to TRBJ1-3; a weak D match, TRBD1 (5 bases). Sequenced: naive CD8+ T cells from PBMCs. The receptor was isolated from a man aged 18-30 years in good health. Some clones in this sample may be carry-over from other donors' samples. The chain's CDR3 is CASSMGAGNTIYF. For the CDR3, the DNA is TGTGCCAGCAGTATGGGGGCTGGAAACACCATATATTTT.